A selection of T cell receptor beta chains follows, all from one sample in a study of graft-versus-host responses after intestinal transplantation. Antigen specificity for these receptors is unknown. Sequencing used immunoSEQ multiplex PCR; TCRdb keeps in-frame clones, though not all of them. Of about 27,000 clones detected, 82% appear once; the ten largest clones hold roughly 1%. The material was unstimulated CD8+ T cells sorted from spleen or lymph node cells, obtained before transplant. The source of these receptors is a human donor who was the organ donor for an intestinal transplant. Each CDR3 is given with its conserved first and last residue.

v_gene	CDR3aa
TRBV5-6	CASSLIMNNEQFF
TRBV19	CASSHGQGLNEKLFF
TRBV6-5	CASSYSSGGATGELFF
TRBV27	CASSLAGVPHGSYEQYF
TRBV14	CASSQGPKDTQYF
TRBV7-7	CASSPFSDASSYEQYF
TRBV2	CASSESPSGNHEQYF
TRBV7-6	CASSPLAGGPYEQYF
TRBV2	CASSEGLAGDTGELFF
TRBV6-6	CASRVGQSNTEAFF
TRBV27	CASSLDANGLLYF
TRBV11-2	CATREGTEAFF
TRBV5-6	CASFQRGHGYTF
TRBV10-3	CAISGTSGNEQFF
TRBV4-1	CASSQPGNEKLFF
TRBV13	CASSLGLVPSLHF
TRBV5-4	CASSPRTGAGGYTF
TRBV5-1	CASSPVRVDIQYF
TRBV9	CASSRRGDRGETQYF
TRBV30	CAWRQEEGRTEAFF
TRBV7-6	CASSPGGGTFKEQYF
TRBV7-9	CASSFGGLGYEQYF